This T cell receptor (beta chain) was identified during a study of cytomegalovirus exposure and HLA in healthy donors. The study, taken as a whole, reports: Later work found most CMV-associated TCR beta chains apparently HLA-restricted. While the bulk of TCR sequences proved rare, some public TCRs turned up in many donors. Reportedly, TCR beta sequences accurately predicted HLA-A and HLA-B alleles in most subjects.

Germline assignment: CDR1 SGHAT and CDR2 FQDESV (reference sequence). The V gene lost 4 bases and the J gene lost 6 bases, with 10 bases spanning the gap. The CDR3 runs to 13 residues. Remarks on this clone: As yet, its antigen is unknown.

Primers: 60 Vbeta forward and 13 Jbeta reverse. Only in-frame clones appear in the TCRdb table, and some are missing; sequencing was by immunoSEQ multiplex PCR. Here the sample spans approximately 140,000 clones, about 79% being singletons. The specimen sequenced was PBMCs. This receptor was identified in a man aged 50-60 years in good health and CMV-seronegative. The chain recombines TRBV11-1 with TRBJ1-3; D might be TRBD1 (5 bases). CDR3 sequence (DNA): TGTGCCAGCAGCTCTGGAGGGGCAAACACCATATATTTT. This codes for CASSSGGANTIYF.